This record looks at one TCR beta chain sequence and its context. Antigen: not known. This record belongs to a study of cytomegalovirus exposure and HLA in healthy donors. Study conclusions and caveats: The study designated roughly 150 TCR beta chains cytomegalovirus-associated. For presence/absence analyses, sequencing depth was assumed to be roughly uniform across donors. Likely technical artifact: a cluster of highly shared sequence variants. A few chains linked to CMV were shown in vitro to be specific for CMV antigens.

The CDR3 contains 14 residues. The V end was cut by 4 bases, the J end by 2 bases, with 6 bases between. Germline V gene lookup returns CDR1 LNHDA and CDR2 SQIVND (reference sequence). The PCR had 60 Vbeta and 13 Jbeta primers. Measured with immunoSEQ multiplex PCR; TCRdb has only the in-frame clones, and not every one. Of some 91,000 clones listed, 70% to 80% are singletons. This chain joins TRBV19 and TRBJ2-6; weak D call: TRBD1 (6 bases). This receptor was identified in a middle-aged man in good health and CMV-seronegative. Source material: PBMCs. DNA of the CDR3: TGTGCCAGTAGTACAGGGGCTGGGGCCAACGTCCTGACTTTC. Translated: CASSTGAGANVLTF.